Each of the 25 T cell receptor beta chains below was sequenced from the same sample in a study of CD8 T cells in ankylosing spondylitis (dated by TCRdb to between 2016 and 2019). Paper-wide results and their limitations: A TCR beta motif of fewer than 10 highly homologous amino acid variants appeared characteristic of blood from ankylosing spondylitis patients.

The receptor library was made with 5' RACE. The reads were generated on an Illumina HiSeq 2500. The public reads were run again by TCRdb, first through fastp at Q25 and then through MiXCR, and only productive beta chains were kept. Each CDR3 protein appears once, grouped with its most common genes and DNA. Present in this sample are hundreds of thousands of distinct CDR3 sequences, over 9.5% of which were seen just once. About 0.49% of the sample goes to the ten largest clones. These receptors have no known antigen. Sequencing used blood, either unsorted or a sorted T cell fraction (not recorded which). All receptors derive from a male donor with ankylosing spondylitis.

This clonotype has a handful of counts. The J gene is TRBJ2-5, the V gene TRBV20-1; D tentatively reads TRBD1 or TRBD2 (5 bases each). V shed 6 bases and J shed 5 bases, with 13 bases lying between them. CDR1 and CDR2 (germline): DFQATT, SNEGSKA (reference sequence). There are 12 residues in the CDR3. CDR3 coding DNA: TGCAGTGCCCTGAGGGGAACGGAGACCCAGTACTTC. Residues: CSALRGTETQYF.

Only a few counts were recorded for this clonotype. The chain is built from TRBV2 and TRBJ2-5; 7 bases are a match to TRBD1. The CDR3 covers 14 residues. Germline CDR1 and CDR2: SNHLY and FYNNEI. The V and J ends lost 7 bases and 4 bases, in that order; junction bases with no gene match: 9. CDR3 in amino acids: CASTPTRGRETQYF. CDR3 coding DNA: TGTGCCAGCACCCCGACGAGGGGGCGAGAGACCCAGTACTTC.

The chain recombines TRBV5-1 with TRBJ1-2, with D maybe TRBD1 (5 bases). Per the germline V gene, CDR1 is SGHRS and CDR2 is YFSETQ. Trimming took 4 bases from V and 2 from J, leaving 18 bases between them. The CDR3 loop spans 16 amino acids. The CDR3 coding sequence is TGCGCCAGCAGCGCTCGGGGGGAACCTCAAAACTATGGCTACACCTTC. It translates to CASSARGEPQNYGYTF.

This clonotype was counted at least ten times. This sequence joins TRBV7-3 and TRBJ2-7; possible D gene TRBD1, 5 bases. CDR3 size: 13 residues. Germline V gives CDR1 SGHTA, CDR2 FQGTGA. V shed 5 bases and J shed 6 bases, with 14 bases lying between them. CDR3 coding DNA: TGTGCCAGCAGCCTACACTGGGGCAGCGAGCAGTACTTC. Translation: CASSLHWGSEQYF.

This chain links TRBV2 with TRBJ1-6; TRBD1 agrees at 7 bases. Germline V gene lookup returns CDR1 SNHLY and CDR2 FYNNEI. V was clipped by 4 bases and J by 9 bases; unmatched bases: 9. The CDR3 consists of 15 residues. The CDR3 here is CASSGPQGSGSPLHF. The CDR3 nucleotides are TGTGCCAGCAGTGGACCACAGGGGTCGGGTTCACCCCTCCACTTT.

This clonotype was picked up a small number of times. The chain couples TRBV20-1 to TRBJ2-3; TRBD1 aligns across 8 bases. The germline V gene encodes CDR1 DFQATT and CDR2 SNEGSKA (reference sequence). Germline trimming cut 5 bases from V and 2 bases from J; bases unmatched to any gene: 6. CDR3 length: 14 residues. The CDR3 region is CSAPDREVTDTQYF. CDR3 nucleotide sequence: TGCAGTGCTCCGGACAGGGAGGTCACAGATACGCAGTATTTT.

This chain joins TRBV7-2 and TRBJ2-1, with D uncertain. Deletions cut 2 bases from V and 9 bases from J, with 5 bases between. From germline, CDR1 is SGHTA and CDR2 FQGNSA. CDR3 length: 11 residues. The chain's CDR3 is CASSLRSEQFF. The DNA for the CDR3 is TGTGCCAGCAGCTTACGGAGTGAGCAGTTCTTC.

The CDR3 reads CASSPRGGRQANYGYTF. The CDR3 coding sequence is TGTGCCAGCAGCCCTAGGGGGGGGAGACAGGCTAACTATGGCTACACCTTC. The V and J genes are TRBV7-2 and TRBJ1-2; a weak D match, TRBD1 (6 bases). Trimming shortened V by 5 bases and J by 0 bases, and 19 bases separated the two germline ends. The CDR3 runs 17 residues. The V gene's germline CDR1 is SGHTA and CDR2 FQGNSA.

The CDR3 nucleotides are TGCAGTGCCCTCCTTCAGGGACGTTGGAACATTCAGTACTTC. This encodes CSALLQGRWNIQYF. The V and J genes are TRBV20-1 and TRBJ2-4; D may match TRBD1 or TRBD2 (5 bases each). Germline V CDR1 and CDR2: DFQATT, SNEGSKA (reference sequence). This CDR3 has 14 amino acids. Trimming shortened V by 6 bases and J by 7 bases, and 19 bases separated the two germline ends.

This clonotype was picked up many times. The chain links TRBV10-3 to TRBJ2-1; D is ambiguous. Germline V CDR1 and CDR2: ENHRY, SYGVKD. The V and J ends lost 0 bases and 4 bases respectively, with 7 bases between them. The CDR3 consists of 14 residues. The CDR3 loop is CAISESVGYNEQFF. As DNA, the CDR3 is TGTGCCATCAGTGAGTCTGTGGGGTACAATGAGCAGTTCTTC.

On this clonotype itself: At one end, the junction sequence differs from germline, possibly due to a read error. The genes are TRBV5-8 and TRBJ1-5; no clear D gene. CDR1 is SGHTS, CDR2 YDEGEE, per germline. The CDR3 loop spans 13 amino acids. The CDR3 nucleotides are TGTGCCATCAGCTTGGAAGGTCAGCAGCCCCAGCATTTT. It codes for CAISLEGQQPQHF.

This clonotype was observed a handful of times. The chain links TRBV6-5 to TRBJ1-2, with 7 positions matching TRBD1. The V segment lost 0 bases and the J segment 4 bases; nucleotides outside the gene matches: 8. Germline CDR1 reads MNHEY; CDR2 reads SVGAGI. This CDR3 contains 16 residues. The CDR3 spells CASSYSIGTAVYGYTF. The DNA for the CDR3 is TGTGCCAGCAGTTACTCGATTGGGACAGCAGTCTATGGCTACACCTTC.

This clonotype has more than one count but fewer than ten. This rearrangement joins TRBV6-5 to TRBJ2-7; 7 positions match TRBD1. Germline loops: CDR1 MNHEY, CDR2 SVGAGI. V lost 2 bases, J lost 5 bases, and 6 bases stayed unmatched. This CDR3 is built from 14 residues. The CDR3: CASSYPGQAHEQYF. In DNA form, the CDR3 reads TGTGCCAGCAGTTACCCCGGACAGGCCCACGAGCAGTACTTC.

This clonotype has a handful of counts. V and J are TRBV7-9 and TRBJ1-1; the D gene is possibly TRBD1 (5 bases). V was cut by 2 bases and J by 10 bases, with 14 bases left in between. Germline loops: CDR1 SEHNR, CDR2 FQNEAQ (reference sequence). The CDR3 has 13 residues. CDR3 protein: CASSLSARQSAFF. The CDR3 DNA is TGTGCCAGCAGCTTATCTGCGAGACAGTCAGCTTTCTTT.

This chain uses TRBV7-2 with TRBJ1-2; no clear D gene. This CDR3 is 12 amino acids long. Between the trimmed V and J ends, which lost 5 bases and 4 bases, there was a span of 8 bases. Germline V gene data show CDR1 as SGHTA and CDR2 as FQGNSA. CDR3 residues: CASSGRFYGYTF. The CDR3 bases are TGTGCCAGCAGCGGACGGTTCTATGGCTACACCTTC.

This sequence joins TRBV20-1 and TRBJ2-3; D perhaps matches TRBD2 (7 bases). Germline V gene lookup returns CDR1 DFQATT and CDR2 SNEGSKA (reference sequence). V was trimmed by 3 bases and J by 6 bases, leaving 16 bases between them. The CDR3 loop spans 14 amino acids. CDR3 DNA sequence: TGCAGTGCTAGTGCCTCGGGGGGCGCGGATACGCAGTATTTT. It yields the protein CSASASGGADTQYF.

The chain carries TRBV20-1 and TRBJ2-1; 14 nucleotides line up with TRBD2. CDR1 is DFQATT, CDR2 SNEGSKA, per germline (reference sequence). The CDR3 is 17 residues long. The trim removed 4 bases at V and 1 base at J, leaving 6 bases unmatched. Here the CDR3 reads CSATGTSGSGSYNEQFF. In DNA, the CDR3 is TGCAGTGCTACCGGGACTAGCGGGAGTGGGTCCTACAATGAGCAGTTCTTC.

The chain joins TRBV12-3 or TRBV12-4 to TRBJ1-6, with D unresolved. Trimming took off 1 base at V and 10 bases at J, with 11 bases between the two ends. This CDR3 is 14 amino acids long. CDR3 nucleotides: TGTGCCAGCAGTTTAGGGCCCCATCGATCACCCCTCCACTTT. Its protein is CASSLGPHRSPLHF.

In its sample, this clonotype was seen a few times. The chain joins TRBV29-1 to TRBJ2-3; the D is unclear. This CDR3 spans 16 amino acids. V lost 6 bases, J lost 4 bases, and 23 bases lay in between. Germline V CDR1 and CDR2: SQVTM, ANQGSEA. This CDR3 is CSVSYETLRRADTQYF. CDR3 sequence (DNA): TGCAGCGTGAGTTACGAAACACTACGAAGGGCAGATACGCAGTATTTT.

This clonotype was seen a few times. The V call is TRBV21-1, the J call TRBJ2-5; the DNA was not used to check the table's D call, TRBD2. TRBV21-1 is recorded as a pseudogene. The CDR3 has 18 residues. DNA of the CDR3: TGTGCCAGCAGCAAAGGAGCGAGCAGGGACCCCTTCCAAGAGACCCAGTACTTC. It codes for CASSKGASRDPFQETQYF.

This clonotype was observed a few times. This chain joins TRBV20-1 and TRBJ2-3; D is uncertain. Germline loops: CDR1 DFQATT, CDR2 SNEGSKA (reference sequence). The CDR3 length is 15 residues. Trimming took off 7 bases at V and 0 bases at J, with 17 bases between the two ends. The CDR3 is CSVIPSRKSTDTQYF. CDR3 bases: TGCAGTGTTATCCCTAGTAGGAAAAGCACAGATACGCAGTATTTT.

This clonotype was found a few times. The rearrangement joins TRBV7-2 to TRBJ1-4; TRBD1 aligns across 8 bases. J gave up 5 bases and V 5 bases, and 7 bases lay outside the gene matches. The CDR3 is made up of 15 amino acids. CDR1 SGHTA and CDR2 FQGNSA come from the germline V gene. The CDR3 DNA sequence: TGTGCCAGCAGCCCCCTAGACAGGGGAAATGAAAAACTGTTTTTT. This codes for CASSPLDRGNEKLFF.

The chain links TRBV28 to TRBJ2-7; 7 bases align to TRBD2. The J segment lost 4 bases and the V segment lost 7 bases, leaving 7 bases of the junction unmatched. Germline CDR1 reads MDHEN; CDR2 reads SYDVKM. The CDR3 covers 13 residues. In DNA, the CDR3 is TGTGCCAGCAACGGCGGGAGAAGGTACGAGCAGTACTTC. It translates to CASNGGRRYEQYF.

This clonotype is a singleton in its sample. The chain carries TRBV18 and TRBJ2-5, with a possible D match to TRBD2 (6 bases). Germline loops: CDR1 KGHSH, CDR2 LQKENI. The CDR3 is made up of 14 amino acids. V was cut by 1 base and J by 5 bases, with 11 bases left in between. The CDR3 region is CASSPLEGGETQYF. In DNA form, the CDR3 reads TGTGCCAGCTCACCACTGGAGGGTGGCGAGACCCAGTACTTC.

This clonotype was observed a few times. This chain uses TRBV15 with TRBJ2-7, with a possible D match to TRBD2 (7 bases). Germline lookup yields CDR1 LNHNV and CDR2 YYDKDF (reference sequence). Trimming removed 6 bases at V and 0 bases at J, with 15 bases between. The CDR3 is made up of 15 amino acids. The CDR3 nucleotides are TGTGCCACCAGTCCGGGGGGCAGCCGCTCCTACGAGCAGTACTTC. Its protein is CATSPGGSRSYEQYF.